Sequencing of this TCR beta chain was carried out in a study of CD8+CD57+ T cells in acquired aplastic anemia (dated by TCRdb to 2016 to 2019). About the full investigation: A mean of 3.2 ug of DNA, ranging from roughly 0.19 to 27.4 ug, was extracted from sorted CD4+ and CD8+ cells. CD8+CD57+ expansion was defined as frequency above the mean frequency observed in healthy subjects.

On this clonotype itself: Its antigen remains undetermined. Base qualities are not at hand, and no much larger clone is one base apart.

CDR1 and CDR2 were assigned from the germline V gene as KGHDR and SFDVKD. The CDR3 sequence holds 18 residues, the cysteine and phenylalanine included. This entry keeps only the CDR3 DNA: 54 bases, framed from base 1. The V end loses 0 bases and the J end loses 4 bases, and a stretch of 20 bases separates them. The patients picked for sequencing were ones in whom flow cytometry had shown an expansion of CD8+CD57+ cells. All patients had severe acquired aplastic anemia diagnosed by International Study of Aplastic Anemia and Agranulocytosis and Camitta criteria. At the time blood was sampled, none of the patients had received any therapy. In the study, sorted CD4+ and CD8+ blood T cells from patients with severe aplastic anemia and from healthy subjects underwent deep sequencing of TCR repertoires. In the USA, patient enrollment took place under clinicaltrials.gov protocols 00001620, 01623167, 00001397, 00071045, 00081523 and 00961064. Ficoll-Paque density gradient centrifugation was used to isolate peripheral blood mononuclear cells. CD4+ and CD8+ T cells were sorted by FACS or magnetic beads before DNA extraction.

The study at large found these results: Although roughly 29 CD8+ CDR3 sequences were shared by patients and controls, these sequences appeared highly expressed in patients and within the immunodominant clones of patients. Patients and healthy controls showed no significant difference in CD8+ Simpson's diversity (P=0.060).

Profiling of TCR beta VDJ combinations and CDR3 sequences used genomic DNA as the template. An Illumina HiSeq 2000 was the platform used for TCR repertoire sequencing. The authors processed their data as follows. TRBV/TRBJ rearrangement plots, CDR3 size and DJ length profiles, and Simpson's diversity index were used to assess repertoires. Whichever DNA sequence was most abundant in the deep sequencing data was defined as the immunodominant clone. CDR3 amino acid sequences were checked for sharing across subjects and were also compared against the VDJdb database and published repertoires. Through fastp at Q25 and MiXCR, TCRdb rebuilt clones from the public reads, retaining in-frame beta chains. Rows are combined by CDR3 protein, so each entry shows the most common genes and DNA. TCRdb assigned the V and J calls; the authors' analysis was not used. This sample has hundreds of thousands of distinct CDR3 sequences in its table, and 45% to 65% of those were observed once. 1.3% of the sample lies in the top ten.

The sequence links TRBV24-1 to TRBJ2-5; the D element might be TRBD1 or TRBD2, as each aligns at 5 bases. Sequencing was carried out using sorted CD4+, CD8+, or CD8+CD57+ T cells (not recorded which) from PBMCs. The clonotype comes from a human donor with aplastic anemia. CDR3 region: CATSDLVPTAAGTETQYF. At the DNA level, the sequence is TGTGCCACCAGTGATTTGGTCCCTACCGCTGCCGGGACAGAGACCCAGTACTTC.